The 17 T cell receptor beta chains below come from one sample, sequenced in a study of regulatory T cells in long-lasting Graves disease. Combining iRepertoire HTBI primers with Arm-PCR of CDR3 regions, the authors built TCR beta libraries. Each CDR3 protein gets one entry after TCRdb re-called the multiplex PCR reads with MiXCR. The repertoire has 650,000 to 850,000 distinct CDR3 sequences, about 30% of them found once; the top ten carry about 42%. This sample's time point: persistent/refractory GD, antithyroid drugs over 5 years with positive TRAb. PBMC RNA served as the TCR library source. Material: peripheral blood mononuclear cells (PBMCs), obtained when the disease was refractory, from a patient treated with antithyroid drugs. The receptors stem from a female donor with Graves disease.

V is TRBV7-9 and J is TRBJ2-7, with no clear D. The germline CDR1 and CDR2 sequences are SEHNR and FQNEAQ (reference sequence). Deletions cut 4 bases from V and 2 bases from J, with 9 bases between. CDR3 length: 13 amino acids. In DNA, the CDR3 is TGTGCCAGCAGCTACTCCGTAGCCTACGAGCAGTACTTC. It yields the protein CASSYSVAYEQYF.

The chain recombines TRBV3-1 with TRBJ2-7, with 13 positions matching TRBD2. Per germline, CDR1 LGHDT and CDR2 YNNKEL (reference sequence). V shed 0 bases and J 6 bases; nucleotides not matched to a gene: 11. The CDR3 length is 18 residues. The DNA for the CDR3 is TGTGCCAGCAGCCAAGAGGTAGGACTAGCGGGAGTTAATGGCGAGCAGTACTTC. Its translation: CASSQEVGLAGVNGEQYF.

This clonotype was picked up a small number of times. This chain uses TRBV29-1 with TRBJ1-1; TRBD1 might be the D (5 bases). In germline, CDR1 is SQVTM, CDR2 ANQGSEA. Trimming took 7 bases from V and 4 from J, leaving 13 bases between them. The CDR3 consists of 12 residues. CDR3 nucleotide sequence: TGCAGCGCTACAGGTTATTCCACTGAAGCTTTCTTT. This sequence encodes CSATGYSTEAFF.

Only a few counts were recorded for this clonotype. The rearrangement joins TRBV9 to TRBJ1-2; TRBD1 matches 7 bases. Germline CDR1 and CDR2: SGDLS and YYNGEE. The V gene end was trimmed by 0 bases and the J gene end by 6 bases; junction bases not matched to a gene: 5. This CDR3 has 14 residues. The CDR3 spells CASSVEAGGDGYTF. Written as DNA, the CDR3 is TGTGCCAGCAGCGTAGAAGCAGGGGGAGATGGCTACACCTTC.

The chain is built from TRBV9 and TRBJ1-1; 7 positions match TRBD1. With 0 bases clipped from V and 1 base from J, the junction kept 6 bases outside the gene matches. Germline V gene data show CDR1 as SGDLS and CDR2 as YYNGEE. There are 16 residues in the CDR3. As DNA, the CDR3 is TGTGCCAGCAGCGTAGGGGTAGGGGGCCCGAACACTGAAGCTTTCTTT. It translates to CASSVGVGGPNTEAFF. The full variable domain, completed using reference TRBV9 and TRBJ1-1, is DSGVTQTPKHLITATGQRVTLRCSPRSGDLSVYWYQQSLDQGLQFLIQYYNGEERAKGNILERFSAQQFPDLHSELNLSSLELGDSALYFCASSVGVGGPNTEAFFGQGTRLTVV.

This clonotype was observed a single time. The chain is built from TRBV9 and TRBJ2-2; no definite D call. V lost 3 bases and J 6 bases, leaving 15 bases between the germline ends. Germline lookup yields CDR1 SGDLS and CDR2 YYNGEE. The CDR3 sequence is 15 residues long. CDR3 protein: CASSGPSTAPGELFF. The CDR3 DNA sequence: TGTGCCAGCAGCGGCCCTTCCACGGCCCCCGGGGAGCTGTTTTTT.

This clonotype appeared many times. The V and J genes are TRBV6-1 and TRBJ1-5; TRBD1 is a possible D gene (6 bases). Germline CDR1 and CDR2: MNHNS and SASEGT. This CDR3 spans 14 amino acids. The germline V and J ends were trimmed by 8 bases and 0 bases, with 11 bases remaining between them. CDR3 coding DNA: TGTGCCAGCTCACGGGACACTAGCAATCAGCCCCAGCATTTT. Amino acids: CASSRDTSNQPQHF.

This chain joins TRBV5-1 and TRBJ2-2, with 7 nucleotides matching TRBD1. The CDR3 has 15 amino acids. The germline V gene has CDR1 SGHRS and CDR2 YFSETQ. V shed 0 bases and J 6 bases; nucleotides not matched to a gene: 5. CDR3 loop: CASSLAPQGAGELFF. The CDR3 DNA follows: TGCGCCAGCAGCTTGGCCCCTCAGGGGGCCGGGGAGCTGTTTTTT.

Many counts were recorded for this clonotype. CDR3 sequence (DNA): TGTGCCAGCCTGGACAGCCCTTCCTACGAGCAGTACTTC. Amino acids: CASLDSPSYEQYF. J is TRBJ2-7 and V is TRBV12-3 or TRBV12-4; a possible D gene is TRBD1 (6 bases). The CDR3 sequence is 13 residues long. Trimming took off 8 bases at V and 1 base at J, with 12 bases between the two ends.

The chain joins TRBV30 to TRBJ1-1, with unresolved D. The CDR3 has 11 amino acids. CDR1 and CDR2 from the germline V gene are GTSNPN and SVGIG (reference sequence). Trimming shortened V by 4 bases and J by 1 base, and 4 bases separated the two germline ends. As DNA, the CDR3 is TGTGCCTGGAATCAGAACACTGAAGCTTTCTTT. The encoded protein is CAWNQNTEAFF.

This clonotype occurred a few times. The rearrangement links TRBV6-2 or TRBV6-3 to TRBJ2-4; tentatively, D is TRBD1 (6 bases). The CDR3 has 18 amino acids. Germline CDR1 and CDR2: MNHEY and SVGEGT. V lost 2 bases to trimming and J lost 3 bases, with 20 bases between them. The CDR3 coding sequence is TGTGCCAGCAGTTACGCGGTAGCAGGGGAAGTTGGCAAAAACATTCAGTACTTC. Amino acid sequence: CASSYAVAGEVGKNIQYF.

The V call is TRBV6-1, the J call TRBJ2-7, with D tentatively TRBD1 (5 bases). Germline V gene lookup returns CDR1 MNHNS and CDR2 SASEGT. V lost 6 bases to trimming and J lost 2 bases, with 14 bases between them. This CDR3 contains 14 residues. The DNA of the CDR3 is TGTGCCAGCAGCAAAGGGGCCAGCCCCTACGAGCAGTACTTC. This sequence encodes CASSKGASPYEQYF.

This clonotype showed up many times. This chain joins TRBV28 and TRBJ1-1; the D is unclear. From germline, CDR1 is MDHEN and CDR2 SYDVKM. V shed 4 bases and J shed 7 bases, with 16 bases lying between them. CDR3 size: 14 residues. The CDR3 region has the DNA TGTGCCAGCAGTTCACCACTAGACTTGAGTGAAGCTTTCTTT. Translation gives CASSSPLDLSEAFF.

The genes are TRBV12-3 or TRBV12-4 and TRBJ2-1, with D perhaps being TRBD1 or TRBD2 (5 bases each). This CDR3 has 15 residues. V lost 5 bases and J 2 bases, leaving 13 bases between the germline ends. The CDR3 DNA follows: TGTGCCAGCAGTCGAGGGACCAGCCCCTACAATGAGCAGTTCTTC. Translated: CASSRGTSPYNEQFF.

Only a few counts were recorded for this clonotype. The gene calls are TRBV12-3 or TRBV12-4 and TRBJ1-1; 9 bases line up with TRBD1. The CDR3 loop spans 15 amino acids. The ends lost 6 bases at V and 1 base at J; junction bases unmatched: 6. The CDR3 region is CASRIYRGQNTEAFF. For the CDR3, the DNA is TGTGCCAGCAGAATTTACAGGGGGCAGAACACTGAAGCTTTCTTT.

The rearrangement links TRBV13 to TRBJ2-2, with TRBD2 as a possible D gene (6 bases). Per germline, CDR1 PRHDT and CDR2 FYEKMQ (reference sequence). Trimming removed 6 bases at V and 3 bases at J, with 11 bases between. The CDR3 has 14 residues. CDR3 in DNA: TGTGCCAGCAGAGGTGGACTATACACCGGGGAGCTGTTTTTT. It yields the protein CASRGGLYTGELFF. Full variable domain (outside the CDR3, taken from reference TRBV13 and TRBJ2-2): AAGVIQSPRHLIKEKRETATLKCYPIPRHDTVYWYQQGPGQDPQFLISFYEKMQSDKGSIPDRFSAQQFSDYHSELNMSSLELGDSALYFCASRGGLYTGELFFGEGSRLTVL.

The V gene is TRBV30, the J gene TRBJ1-2, with 9 bases that match TRBD1. J was trimmed by 4 bases and V by 1 base; bases with no gene match: 4. Germline CDR1 reads GTSNPN; CDR2 reads SVGIG (reference sequence). This CDR3 is 14 amino acids long. The CDR3 nucleotides read TGTGCCTGGAGTGGGGACAGGGTAGTCTATGGCTACACCTTC. Its protein product is CAWSGDRVVYGYTF.